Sequencing of this TCR beta chain was carried out in a study of graft-versus-host responses after intestinal transplantation. Study in general: Each recipient received anti-thymocyte globulin induction, then tacrolimus and steroids for approximately three years.

Only in-frame clones appear in the TCRdb table, and some are missing; sequencing was by immunoSEQ multiplex PCR. The sample lists around 100,000 clones, about 90% occurring once. Concerning this clone: Its specificity is not known.

V gave up 0 bases and J gave up 8 bases, with 14 bases separating them. Germline values: CDR1 SQVTM, CDR2 ANQGSEA. The CDR3 has 14 residues. Study outcomes and limitations: Peak GvH clone levels in circulation were associated with early post-transplant HvG declines.

This chain joins TRBV29-1 and TRBJ2-1; D is possibly TRBD2 (5 bases). The clonotype was recovered from a human donor who was the organ donor for an intestinal transplant. Sequenced here: unstimulated CD4+ T cells sorted from spleen or lymph node cells, sampled before transplant. The DNA of the CDR3 is TGCAGCGTTGAAGATCTGAGGGCCGGGGATGAGCAGTTCTTC. It is translated as CSVEDLRAGDEQFF.